Sequencing of this TCR beta chain was carried out in a study of radiotherapy plus CTLA-4 blockade in lung cancer. On the study more broadly: Disease control was present in roughly 30% of patients, and objective responses in less than 20%. Study-wide results and limits: Radiotherapy was combined with ipilimumab, and tumor-derived TCR clones then expanded in blood.

V lost 5 bases, J lost 3 bases, and 16 bases lay in between. There are 15 residues in the CDR3. CDR1 is MNHNS, CDR2 SASEGT, per germline. Here immunoSEQ multiplex PCR was the method, and the copy in TCRdb shows in-frame clones only, minus some. This sample has approximately 30,000 clones, with less than 75% found just once. Turning to this clone: The antigen remains unidentified.

The chain recombines TRBV6-1 with TRBJ2-5; D possibly corresponds to TRBD2 (7 bases). The receptor comes from a human donor with non-small cell lung cancer whose response to radiotherapy plus ipilimumab could not be evaluated. The material sequenced was peripheral blood, taken from a patient treated with radiotherapy plus ipilimumab. The CDR3: CASSWSGRGKETQYF. Here the CDR3 DNA reads TGTGCCAGCAGTTGGAGTGGGAGGGGGAAAGAGACCCAGTACTTC.